These 9 T cell receptor beta chains were sequenced from one sample in a study of cytomegalovirus exposure and HLA in healthy donors. PCR amplification relied on 60 Vbeta primers (plus 13 Jbeta primers). TCRdb's table, derived via immunoSEQ multiplex PCR, lists solely in-frame clones and lacks some. This sample yields about 130,000 clones, of which approximately 69% are seen a single time; 3.5% to 4.5% belongs to the top ten. Source material: PBMCs. Receptors originate from a man aged 40-49 years in good health and CMV-seropositive.

The rearrangement links TRBV6-6 to TRBJ1-6, with D possibly TRBD1 on 6 matching bases. The CDR3 runs 14 residues. Trimming took off 4 bases at V and 8 bases at J, with 12 bases between the two ends. Germline assignment: CDR1 MNHNY and CDR2 SVGAGI (reference sequence). CDR3 region: CASSLQGVDSPLHF. DNA for the CDR3: TGTGCCAGCAGTTTACAGGGTGTCGATTCACCCCTCCACTTT.

This clone has just one count. This chain joins TRBV7-2 and TRBJ2-1; the match to TRBD1 covers 8 bases. This CDR3 has 15 amino acids. V trimming: 5 bases; J trimming: 4 bases; junction bases outside the gene matches: 7. Germline V gene data show CDR1 as SGHTA and CDR2 as FQGNSA. The CDR3 sequence: CASSTDQGAYNEQFF. Here the CDR3 DNA reads TGTGCCAGCAGCACCGACCAGGGGGCGTACAATGAGCAGTTCTTC. The full variable domain, rest sourced from reference TRBV7-2 and TRBJ2-1, is GAGVSQSPSNKVTEKGKDVELRCDPISGHTALYWYRQSLGQGLEFLIYFQGNSAPDKSGLPSDRFSAERTGGSVSTLTIQRTQQEDSAVYLCASSTDQGAYNEQFFGPGTRLTVL.

This clone showed up just a few times. The chain has TRBV5-8 and TRBJ1-4; possibly TRBD1 for D (5 bases). Trimming cost V 4 bases and J 0 bases, with 10 bases left between them. The germline gives CDR1 SGHTS, CDR2 YDEGEE. CDR3 length: 15 residues. CDR3 sequence: CASSGGTSTNEKLFF. DNA of the CDR3: TGTGCCAGCAGCGGCGGGACGTCAACTAATGAAAAACTGTTTTTT.

In this sample, this clone turned up a few times. This CDR3 is CSVGEGRNQETQYF. The CDR3 coding sequence is TGCAGCGTTGGGGAGGGCCGAAACCAAGAGACCCAGTACTTC. The chain recombines TRBV29-1 with TRBJ2-5; 7 nucleotides match TRBD2. Germline loops: CDR1 SQVTM, CDR2 ANQGSEA. This CDR3 is built from 14 residues. The J segment lost 0 bases and the V segment lost 4 bases, leaving 5 bases of the junction unmatched. Full variable domain (remainder filled in from reference TRBV29-1 and TRBJ2-5): SAVISQKPSRDICQRGTSLTIQCQVDSQVTMMFWYRQQPGQSLTLIATANQGSEATYESGFVIDKFPISRPNLTFSTLTVSNMSPEDSSIYLCSVGEGRNQETQYFGPGTRLLVL.

The rearrangement uses TRBV7-6 and TRBJ2-7, with D unresolved. Per germline, CDR1 SGHVS and CDR2 FNYEAQ. Trimming pared 1 base from V and 3 bases from J, leaving 4 bases between. This CDR3 has 12 residues. The CDR3 DNA follows: TGTGCCAGCAGCTTAGACAACTACGAGCAGTACTTC. Protein sequence: CASSLDNYEQYF.

The V gene is TRBV30, the J gene TRBJ2-7; D is unresolved. V was trimmed by 4 bases and J by 2 bases, leaving 15 bases between them. The CDR3 loop spans 14 amino acids. CDR1 and CDR2 from the germline V gene are GTSNPN and SVGIG (reference sequence). CDR3 DNA: TGTGCCTGGAATAATTTCCGATTAGCCTACGAGCAGTACTTC. This gives the protein CAWNNFRLAYEQYF.

The gene calls are TRBV9 and TRBJ1-1, with D tentatively TRBD1 (6 bases). The CDR3 contains 15 residues. Germline CDR1 is SGDLS and CDR2 is YYNGEE. Trimming shortened V by 0 bases and J by 0 bases, and 9 bases separated the two germline ends. CDR3 region: CASSVEDRLNTEAFF. The CDR3 nucleotides are TGTGCCAGCAGCGTAGAGGACAGATTGAACACTGAAGCTTTCTTT. The full variable domain, with the rest looked up from reference TRBV9 and TRBJ1-1, is DSGVTQTPKHLITATGQRVTLRCSPRSGDLSVYWYQQSLDQGLQFLIQYYNGEERAKGNILERFSAQQFPDLHSELNLSSLELGDSALYFCASSVEDRLNTEAFFGQGTRLTVV.

This chain joins TRBV19 and TRBJ1-5; 7 bases match TRBD1. Germline V gene lookup returns CDR1 LNHDA and CDR2 SQIVND (reference sequence). With 7 bases clipped from V and 1 base from J, the junction kept 7 bases outside the gene matches. The CDR3 length is 15 residues. CDR3 sequence (DNA): TGTGCCAGTATATTGGACAGGAGCAGCAATCAGCCCCAGCATTTT. This encodes CASILDRSSNQPQHF.

CDR3 loop: CASSLQGWTEAFF. The CDR3 DNA sequence: TGTGCCAGCAGTCTACAGGGGTGGACTGAAGCTTTCTTT. V is TRBV6-5 and J is TRBJ1-1, with TRBD1 matching 7 bases. The trim removed 5 bases at V and 5 bases at J, leaving 5 bases unmatched. From germline, CDR1 is MNHEY and CDR2 SVGAGI. This CDR3 is built from 13 residues.